A selection of T cell receptor beta chains follows, all from one sample in a study of blood T cell repertoires in COVID-19. Measured with immunoSEQ multiplex PCR; TCRdb has only the in-frame clones, and not every one. The data show roughly 70,000 clones, approximately 90% seen once. Source material: peripheral blood. These receptors were taken from a man aged 50 or older with COVID-19, enrolled during active disease. CDR3s include the opening cysteine and the closing phenylalanine or tryptophan. Each record gives: V gene, D gene, clone size, J gene, CDR3 DNA, CDR3 protein. The D gene is left open where the match is weak. For some rows the clone size is stated as once, few or many, or as a class when expanded; others skip it.

TRBV19,NA,NA,TRBJ2-5,TGTGCCAGTAGTCCCATCGCCGGAGAAGAGACCCAGTACTTC,CASSPIAGEETQYF
TRBV2,NA,NA,TRBJ1-2,TGTGCCAGCAGTGAGGAGGGCGGCAGGCTGGTCTCTGGCTACACCTTC,CASSEEGGRLVSGYTF
TRBV14,TRBD2,NA,TRBJ2-1,TGTGCCAGCAGCCAAGTGATGACTAGCGGGCACCCATCCTACAATGAGCAGTTCTTC,CASSQVMTSGHPSYNEQFF
TRBV6-5,TRBD1,few,TRBJ1-1,TGTGCCAGCAGACTAGGGGACAGGACGAACACTGAAGCTTTCTTT,CASRLGDRTNTEAFF
TRBV4-2,NA,NA,TRBJ2-3,TGTGCCAGCAGCCAAGGTCTCACGCAGTATTTT,CASSQGLTQYF
TRBV6-4,NA,NA,TRBJ2-3,TGTGCCAGCAGCATCCTTCCGGGAGCCACTGATACGCAGTATTTT,CASSILPGATDTQYF
TRBV27,NA,NA,TRBJ1-5,TGTGCCAGACGACCGGCGGATCAGCCCCAGCATTTT,CARRPADQPQHF
TRBV2,NA,NA,TRBJ2-7,TGTGCCAGCAGTGTCCACTACGAGCAGTACTTC,CASSVHYEQYF
TRBV9,TRBD1,NA,TRBJ1-3,TGTGCCAGCAGCGCCTCGGGACAGGCTGGAAACACCATATATTTT,CASSASGQAGNTIYF
TRBV5-1,TRBD1,NA,TRBJ1-1,TGCGCCAGCAGCTTATACAGGGGGTCGACTGAAGCTTTCTTT,CASSLYRGSTEAFF